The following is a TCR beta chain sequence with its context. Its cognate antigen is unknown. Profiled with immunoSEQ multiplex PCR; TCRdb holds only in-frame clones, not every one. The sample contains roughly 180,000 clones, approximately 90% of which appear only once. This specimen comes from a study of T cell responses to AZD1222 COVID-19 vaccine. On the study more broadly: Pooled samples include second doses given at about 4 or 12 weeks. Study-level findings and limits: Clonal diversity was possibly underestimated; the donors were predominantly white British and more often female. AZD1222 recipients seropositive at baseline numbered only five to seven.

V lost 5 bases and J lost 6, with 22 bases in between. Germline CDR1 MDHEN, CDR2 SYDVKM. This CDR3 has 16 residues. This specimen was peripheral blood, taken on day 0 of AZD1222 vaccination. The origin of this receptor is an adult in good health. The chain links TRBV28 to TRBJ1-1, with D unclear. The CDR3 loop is CASSPYRDGFRPEAFF. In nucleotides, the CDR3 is TGTGCCAGCAGTCCATATCGCGACGGGTTTAGACCTGAAGCTTTCTTT.